These 7 T cell receptor beta chains were sequenced from one sample in a study of cytomegalovirus exposure and HLA in healthy donors. 60 Vbeta and 13 Jbeta primers were used in PCR. The assay was immunoSEQ multiplex PCR, and TCRdb's table has in-frame clones only and misses some. The data hold about 200,000 clones, with roughly 80% observed a single time. Sequences were obtained from PBMCs. The receptors stem from a man aged 40-49 years in good health and CMV-seropositive.

The genes are TRBV14 and TRBJ1-1, with D perhaps TRBD1 (5 bases). The CDR3 is 11 residues long. The V gene lost 1 base and the J gene lost 8 bases, with 5 bases spanning the gap. Germline-derived CDR1 and CDR2 are SGHDN and FVKESK. CDR3 amino acids: CASSQGQEAFF. In DNA form, the CDR3 reads TGTGCCAGCAGCCAAGGACAGGAAGCTTTCTTT.

V is TRBV5-1 and J is TRBJ1-1; D gene unclear. The V gene lost 6 bases and the J gene lost 1 base, with 16 bases spanning the gap. This CDR3 has 15 residues. The germline V gene has CDR1 SGHRS and CDR2 YFSETQ. The CDR3 here is CASNPLDPGNTEAFF. CDR3 DNA: TGCGCCAGCAACCCCTTAGACCCGGGGAACACTGAAGCTTTCTTT.

The V gene is TRBV7-8, the J gene TRBJ2-3; tentative D call: TRBD1 (5 bases). The CDR3 is 17 amino acids. Deletions cut 4 bases from V and 0 bases from J, with 17 bases between. Germline V gene sequence: CDR1 SGHVS, CDR2 FQNEAQ. The CDR3 spells CASSSGPEGESTDTQYF. As DNA, the CDR3 is TGTGCCAGCAGCTCAGGTCCGGAAGGGGAAAGCACAGATACGCAGTATTTT.

The chain carries TRBV28 and TRBJ2-1; 10 positions agree with TRBD2. Germline V gives CDR1 MDHEN, CDR2 SYDVKM. Trimming took 6 bases from V and 0 from J; bases not matched to a gene: 8. The length of the CDR3 is 17 residues. CDR3 nucleotide sequence: TGTGCCAGCAGCCAAGGACTAGCGGATAGCTCCTACAATGAGCAGTTCTTC. The encoded protein is CASSQGLADSSYNEQFF.

The chain combines TRBV5-6 with TRBJ2-5; D gene unclear. The CDR3 consists of 12 residues. Germline loops: CDR1 SGHDT, CDR2 YYEEEE. V dropped 0 bases and J dropped 5 bases, with 5 bases sitting between them. The CDR3 spells CASSLARETQYF. The CDR3 DNA is TGTGCCAGCAGCTTGGCCCGGGAGACCCAGTACTTC.

The V and J genes are TRBV7-7 and TRBJ2-7; 8 bases are a match to TRBD1. Germline lookup yields CDR1 SSHAT and CDR2 FNYEAQ (reference sequence). V lost 5 bases, J lost 7 bases, and 22 bases stayed unmatched. The CDR3 runs 18 residues. CDR3 amino acids: CASSGPAGQGYSRGEQYV. In DNA, the CDR3 is TGTGCCAGCAGCGGGCCCGCTGGACAGGGCTATAGCAGGGGGGAGCAGTACGTC.

This clone was detected only a few times. The CDR3 sequence is CASSLAGREETQYF. The DNA for the CDR3 is TGTGCCAGCAGCTTGGCGGGCAGGGAAGAGACCCAGTACTTC. V usage is TRBV5-6 and J usage is TRBJ2-5, with TRBD1 as a possible D gene (5 bases). The CDR3 consists of 14 residues. Per the germline V gene, CDR1 is SGHDT and CDR2 is YYEEEE. V was clipped by 0 bases and J by 3 bases, with 9 bases between them.